This passage covers 23 T cell receptor beta chains from one sample sequenced in a study of cytomegalovirus exposure and HLA in healthy donors (dated by TCRdb to 2016 to 2017). Libraries came from the immunoSEQ multiplex PCR assay. A mixture of 60 forward primers for TCR Vbeta segments and 13 reverse primers for TCR Jbeta segments was used in the multiplex PCR. Sourced from immuneACCESS, this table was stored by TCRdb with only in-frame sequences that have V and J called. A share of the clones is absent; for the studies checked, an unresolved V gene accounts for under half, and the remainder has no known explanation. This sample gives fewer than 200,000 clones in total; 65% to 80% of them show up just once. Of the sample, 2% to 2.5% is held by the ten largest clones. Sample: PBMCs. The receptors stem from a female donor in good health and CMV-seronegative.

The gene calls are TRBV5-6 and TRBJ1-4; D remains unclear. Per the germline V gene, CDR1 is SGHDT and CDR2 is YYEEEE. The CDR3 contains 14 residues. The ends were cut back, 1 base at V and 6 bases at J, with 10 bases in the middle. The CDR3 DNA reads TGTGCCAGCAGCTTGTTGAGGAGCGATGAAAAACTGTTTTTT. Its protein product is CASSLLRSDEKLFF.

V gene TRBV30 combines with J gene TRBJ1-4, with D maybe TRBD1 (5 bases). Germline CDR1 GTSNPN, CDR2 SVGIG (reference sequence). With 0 bases removed from V and 8 bases from J, the gap between germline ends came to 16 bases. The CDR3 is made up of 15 amino acids. The CDR3: CAWSVGGLAVEKLFF. DNA for the CDR3: TGTGCCTGGAGTGTGGGGGGACTGGCGGTCGAAAAACTGTTTTTT.

The genes are TRBV5-5 and TRBJ1-6; 7 bases agree with TRBD1. Germline CDR1 SGHKS, CDR2 YYEKEE (reference sequence). V was clipped by 4 bases and J by 2 bases; unmatched bases: 9. This CDR3 region has 17 residues. DNA for the CDR3: TGTGCCAGCAGCCCGGAACAGGGGAGAACCTATAATTCACCCCTCCACTTT. It is translated as CASSPEQGRTYNSPLHF. Supplemented by reference TRBV5-5 and TRBJ1-6, the full variable domain reads DAGVTQSPTHLIKTRGQQVTLRCSPISGHKSVSWYQQVLGQGPQFIFQYYEKEERGRGNFPDRFSARQFPNYSSELNVNALLLGDSALYLCASSPEQGRTYNSPLHFGNGTRLTVT.

The CDR3 is CASSIYPLLAGEQETQYF. The CDR3 bases are TGTGCCAGTAGTATCTATCCACTACTAGCGGGGGAGCAAGAGACCCAGTACTTC. V and J are TRBV19 and TRBJ2-5, with TRBD2 identical over 11 bases. Trimming cost V 3 bases and J 2 bases; bases outside gene matches: 11. Germline V gives CDR1 LNHDA, CDR2 SQIVND (reference sequence). The CDR3 extends over 18 amino acids. Variable domain in full (rest from reference TRBV19 and TRBJ2-5): DGGITQSPKYLFRKEGQNVTLSCEQNLNHDAMYWYRQDPGQGLRLIYYSQIVNDFQKGDIAEGYSVSREKKESFPLTVTSAQKNPTAFYLCASSIYPLLAGEQETQYFGPGTRLLVL.

V usage is TRBV7-9 and J usage is TRBJ1-5; 7 positions match TRBD1. The CDR3 totals 15 residues. CDR1 is SEHNR and CDR2 is FQNEAQ in the germline V gene (reference sequence). Trimming at V came to 2 bases and at J to 4 bases, leaving 5 bases not matched to a gene. Here the CDR3 reads CASSLRGTENQPQHF. The DNA of the CDR3 is TGTGCCAGCAGCTTACGCGGGACAGAGAATCAGCCCCAGCATTTT.

This chain uses TRBV7-9 with TRBJ2-1; possibly TRBD2 for D (5 bases). V lost 5 bases to trimming and J lost 6 bases, with 14 bases between them. Germline lookup yields CDR1 SEHNR and CDR2 FQNEAQ (reference sequence). CDR3 length: 14 amino acids. CDR3 bases: TGTGCCAGCAGCGCCCCCGGGAAGGGCAATGAGCAGTTCTTC. Amino acid sequence: CASSAPGKGNEQFF.

The V call is TRBV5-1, the J call TRBJ2-1; 9 bases are a match to TRBD2. CDR1 and CDR2 from the germline V gene are SGHRS and YFSETQ. This CDR3 is 17 amino acids long. Losses at the gene ends were 1 base for V and 2 bases for J; bases not matched to a gene: 7. CDR3 region: CASSLSQGTSPYNEQFF. CDR3 DNA sequence: TGCGCCAGCAGCTTGTCCCAAGGGACTAGCCCCTACAATGAGCAGTTCTTC.

This sequence joins TRBV2 and TRBJ1-4; TRBD1 matches 7 bases. This CDR3 spans 15 amino acids. Trimming cost V 1 base and J 4 bases; bases outside gene matches: 3. CDR1 is SNHLY, CDR2 FYNNEI, per germline. The CDR3 region is CASSEVGQNNEKLFF. CDR3 DNA sequence: TGTGCCAGCAGTGAAGTGGGACAGAATAATGAAAAACTGTTTTTT.

This clone was seen a few times. This chain links TRBV30 with TRBJ2-3; 7 bases are a match to TRBD2. Germline V gene data show CDR1 as GTSNPN and CDR2 as SVGIG (reference sequence). Trimming took 2 bases from V and 2 from J; bases not matched to a gene: 7. The CDR3 runs 15 residues. The CDR3 coding sequence is TGTGCCTGGAGTCTGGGGGGGACTGCCACAGATACGCAGTATTTT. This sequence encodes CAWSLGGTATDTQYF. The complete variable domain, with remaining parts taken from reference TRBV30 and TRBJ2-3, reads SQTIHQWPATLVQPVGSPLSLECTVEGTSNPNLYWYRQAAGRGLQLLFYSVGIGQISSEVPQNLSASRPQDRQFILSSKKLLLSDSGFYLCAWSLGGTATDTQYFGPGTRLTVL.

The chain couples TRBV2 to TRBJ1-1, with D possibly being TRBD1 (6 bases). Trimming removed 6 bases from V and 1 base from J, with 18 bases in between. This CDR3 is 16 amino acids long. Germline CDR1 is SNHLY and CDR2 is FYNNEI. CDR3 amino acids: CASSDLGHRSNTEAFF. The CDR3 coding sequence is TGTGCCAGCAGCGACCTGGGACACCGGTCGAACACTGAAGCTTTCTTT. Variable domain in full (rest from reference TRBV2 and TRBJ1-1): EPEVTQTPSHQVTQMGQEVILRCVPISNHLYFYWYRQILGQKVEFLVSFYNNEISEKSEIFDDQFSVERPDGSNFTLKIRSTKLEDSAMYFCASSDLGHRSNTEAFFGQGTRLTVV.

The chain combines TRBV15 with TRBJ1-5; D unresolved. The CDR3 runs 12 residues. Trimming left V 5 bases short and J 3 bases short, with 5 bases between. The germline CDR1 and CDR2 sequences are LNHNV and YYDKDF (reference sequence). As DNA, the CDR3 is TGTGCCACCAGCCCCTACAATCAGCCCCAGCATTTT. This gives the protein CATSPYNQPQHF. The whole variable domain, filled in from reference TRBV15 and TRBJ1-5, reads DAMVIQNPRYQVTQFGKPVTLSCSQTLNHNVMYWYQQKSSQAPKLLFHYYDKDFNNEADTPDNFQSRRPNTSFCFLDIRSPGLGDTAMYLCATSPYNQPQHFGDGTRLSIL.

This clone occurred a few times. The gene calls are TRBV5-1 and TRBJ1-1, with D uncertain. In germline, CDR1 is SGHRS, CDR2 YFSETQ. V was shortened by 1 base and J by 9 bases, with 16 bases between the two germline ends. This CDR3 has 14 amino acids. The CDR3 reads CASSLYTQEEQAFF. CDR3 DNA sequence: TGCGCCAGCAGCTTGTATACTCAGGAGGAACAAGCTTTCTTT. Drawing the rest from reference TRBV5-1 and TRBJ1-1, the complete variable domain is KAGVTQTPRYLIKTRGQQVTLSCSPISGHRSVSWYQQTPGQGLQFLFEYFSETQRNKGNFPGRFSGRQFSNSRSEMNVSTLELGDSALYLCASSLYTQEEQAFFGQGTRLTVV.

The chain employs TRBV7-6 and TRBJ1-2; D is ambiguous. With 0 bases removed from V and 4 bases from J, the gap between germline ends came to 6 bases. The CDR3 is 13 residues long. CDR1 is SGHVS and CDR2 is FNYEAQ in the germline V gene. CDR3 amino acids: CASSLAPGYGYTF. The CDR3 coding sequence is TGTGCCAGCAGCTTAGCTCCGGGCTATGGCTACACCTTC.

The chain couples TRBV20-1 to TRBJ2-3; no reliable D call. Trimming pared 3 bases from V and 5 bases from J, leaving 3 bases between. CDR3 size: 10 residues. The germline CDR1 and CDR2 sequences are DFQATT and SNEGSKA (reference sequence). CDR3 loop: CSASVDTQYF. The CDR3 DNA reads TGCAGTGCTAGCGTAGATACGCAGTATTTT.

V gene TRBV2 combines with J gene TRBJ2-7, with TRBD1 matching over 8 bases. The trim removed 7 bases at V and 2 bases at J, leaving 10 bases unmatched. The CDR3 totals 15 residues. CDR1 is SNHLY and CDR2 is FYNNEI in the germline V gene. Here the CDR3 DNA reads TGTGCCAGCACTGAGGGACAGGCCACGACCTACGAGCAGTACTTC. Its protein is CASTEGQATTYEQYF.

In DNA form, the CDR3 reads TGTGCCTGGAGTCCAAGACAGGAGGAAAAACTGTTTTTT. Translating gives CAWSPRQEEKLFF. The rearrangement uses TRBV30 and TRBJ1-4, with D possibly being TRBD1 (6 bases). Trimming removed 2 bases at V and 8 bases at J, with 12 bases between. The CDR3 extends over 13 amino acids. The V gene's germline CDR1 is GTSNPN and CDR2 SVGIG (reference sequence).

The rearrangement links TRBV10-3 to TRBJ2-7; D call uncertain. CDR1 and CDR2 from the germline V gene are ENHRY and SYGVKD. The germline V and J ends were trimmed by 6 bases and 4 bases, with 7 bases remaining between them. The CDR3 is 11 amino acids. The CDR3 spells CAISGLYEQYF. For the CDR3, the DNA is TGTGCCATCAGCGGTCTATACGAGCAGTACTTC.

V usage is TRBV9 and J usage is TRBJ2-2, with 8 bases matching TRBD2. Germline assignment: CDR1 SGDLS and CDR2 YYNGEE. The V and J ends lost 0 bases and 3 bases, in that order; junction bases with no gene match: 4. The CDR3 covers 16 residues. CDR3 region: CASSVDPGGHTGELFF. The CDR3 DNA reads as TGTGCCAGCAGCGTAGACCCGGGGGGGCACACCGGGGAGCTGTTTTTT.

The CDR3: CASSIDGRRTDTQYF. CDR3 nucleotide sequence: TGTGCCAGTAGTATAGACGGGAGGAGAACAGATACGCAGTATTTT. This rearrangement joins TRBV19 to TRBJ2-3; TRBD2 matches 7 bases. Unmatched junction bases numbered 3, after V lost 0 bases and J lost 3 bases. The germline CDR1 and CDR2 sequences are LNHDA and SQIVND (reference sequence). CDR3 length: 15 amino acids. Supplemented by reference TRBV19 and TRBJ2-3, the full variable domain reads DGGITQSPKYLFRKEGQNVTLSCEQNLNHDAMYWYRQDPGQGLRLIYYSQIVNDFQKGDIAEGYSVSREKKESFPLTVTSAQKNPTAFYLCASSIDGRRTDTQYFGPGTRLTVL.

This sequence joins TRBV29-1 and TRBJ2-1, with D possibly TRBD2 on 5 matching bases. This CDR3 is built from 10 residues. Germline V gene sequence: CDR1 SQVTM, CDR2 ANQGSEA. With 3 bases removed from V and 15 bases from J, the gap between germline ends came to 12 bases. CDR3 region: CSVDVAPGFF. CDR3 nucleotides: TGCAGCGTTGATGTAGCGCCCGGGTTCTTC.

This chain joins TRBV6-5 and TRBJ1-5, with D tentatively TRBD1 (5 bases). The CDR3 contains 14 residues. V was shortened by 6 bases and J by 2 bases, with 11 bases between the two germline ends. CDR1 is MNHEY and CDR2 is SVGAGI in the germline V gene. CDR3 bases: TGTGCCAGCAGCCAGGGTAGGGGCAATCAGCCCCAGCATTTT. Translated, it gives CASSQGRGNQPQHF.

The chain joins TRBV30 to TRBJ2-3; 9 bases align to TRBD2. The CDR3 consists of 14 residues. The junction had 3 bases not matched to a gene; V was cut back by 5 bases and J by 0 bases. Looked up from germline, CDR1 is GTSNPN and CDR2 is SVGIG (reference sequence). The CDR3 region is CAWGAGGSTDTQYF. CDR3 in DNA: TGTGCCTGGGGGGCGGGGGGGAGCACAGATACGCAGTATTTT. Complete variable domain (other parts from reference TRBV30 and TRBJ2-3): SQTIHQWPATLVQPVGSPLSLECTVEGTSNPNLYWYRQAAGRGLQLLFYSVGIGQISSEVPQNLSASRPQDRQFILSSKKLLLSDSGFYLCAWGAGGSTDTQYFGPGTRLTVL.

The CDR3 sequence: CASSPLTSGGGETQYF. In DNA form, the CDR3 reads TGCGCCAGCAGCCCCCTGACTAGCGGGGGCGGAGAGACCCAGTACTTC. The chain combines TRBV5-1 with TRBJ2-5; 12 nucleotides align to TRBD2. Germline V gene sequence: CDR1 SGHRS, CDR2 YFSETQ. The junction had 8 bases not matched to a gene; V was cut back by 4 bases and J by 4 bases. This CDR3 contains 16 residues.